This T cell receptor (beta chain) was captured in a study of siplizumab effects on memory and regulatory T cells. Germline CDR1 reads KGHSH; CDR2 reads LQKENI. Between the trimmed V and J ends, which lost 4 bases and 2 bases, there was a span of 8 bases. The CDR3 runs to 13 residues. This clone was observed a single time. The target antigen is unknown. Profiling relied on immunoSEQ multiplex PCR, and the TCRdb table lists in-frame clones only, not all of them. The top ten clones hold around 1.1% of a sample with about 97,000 clones, around 90% of them seen once. General study results and limits: With siplizumab, cumulative frequency of CD4+ memory-derived alloreactive sequences dropped significantly. Naive T cells were seen as more diverse than memory cells and as major alloresponse contributors. A naive or memory phenotype could not be assigned to roughly 80-97% of the proliferating CD4+ or CD8+ clones. A minor fraction of alloreactive clones, and no more, mapped to unstimulated subsets.

Sample: CD4+ T cells sorted from blood. The chain carries TRBV18 and TRBJ2-5; D ambiguous. The TCR originated in a human donor in good health. CDR3 protein: CASSRSLQETQYF. CDR3 bases: TGTGCCAGCTCACGTAGCTTACAAGAGACCCAGTACTTC.